Each of the 16 T cell receptor beta chains below was sequenced from the same sample in a study of CD8+ T cells in alopecia areata. Documented treatment: oral pan-JAK inhibitor, 5-10 mg twice daily. The authors extracted RNA and reverse transcribed it into cDNA as the sequencing template. Assay: immunoSEQ multiplex PCR; the TCRdb copy retains only in-frame clones and omits some. Found here are roughly 200,000 clones, roughly 50% of them singletons; the top ten hold about 12%. The specimen was CD8+ T cells sorted from blood, collected at week 24, from a patient treated with tofacitinib. The source of these receptors is a human donor with alopecia areata.

The rearrangement uses TRBV6-6 and TRBJ2-1; D uncertain. This CDR3 comprises 15 residues. V was cut by 2 bases and J by 7 bases, with 15 bases left in between. Germline lookup yields CDR1 MNHNY and CDR2 SVGAGI (reference sequence). Here the CDR3 DNA reads TGTGCCAGCAGTTACGGGGTCTTAGAGCAGAATGAGCAGTTCTTC. Translated, it gives CASSYGVLEQNEQFF.

This sequence joins TRBV27 and TRBJ1-5, with D uncertain. The V and J ends lost 4 bases and 15 bases respectively, with 13 bases between them. Germline-derived CDR1 and CDR2 are MNHEY and SMNVEV (reference sequence). The CDR3 covers 11 residues. CDR3 DNA: TGTGCCAGCAGTTATCAAGGCATAATGCATTTT. Amino acid sequence: CASSYQGIMHF.

The table lists this clone with many counts. The same CDR3 also results from other DNA sequences found in this sample. The CDR3 region has the DNA TGTGCCAGCAGCTTAGCGGGATCCTACAATGAGCAGTTCTTC. Amino acids: CASSLAGSYNEQFF. This chain connects TRBV7-9 to TRBJ2-1; no clear D. The germline CDR1 and CDR2 sequences are SEHNR and FQNEAQ (reference sequence). The CDR3 runs to 14 residues. Trimming shortened V by 0 bases and J by 1 base, and 4 bases separated the two germline ends.

A few counts support this clone. This sequence joins TRBV5-6 and TRBJ2-2; 7 bases align to TRBD2. Germline CDR1 SGHDT, CDR2 YYEEEE. V lost 3 bases to trimming and J lost 2 bases; unmatched junction nucleotides: 7. This CDR3 is 16 amino acids long. CDR3 loop: CASSSTSELNTGELFF. CDR3 nucleotide sequence: TGTGCCAGCAGCTCAACTAGCGAACTAAACACCGGGGAGCTGTTTTTT.

The table lists this clone with a few counts. The J gene is TRBJ2-7, the V gene TRBV27; 7 bases fit TRBD1. Germline V gene sequence: CDR1 MNHEY, CDR2 SMNVEV (reference sequence). V lost 5 bases and J lost 0; bases outside the gene matches: 10. The CDR3 is made up of 16 amino acids. The CDR3 DNA is TGTGCCAGCAGTCCACAGGGGACCAGGAGCTCCTACGAGCAGTACTTC. Its translation is CASSPQGTRSSYEQYF.

This chain uses TRBV14 with TRBJ2-7; TRBD1 is a possible D gene (6 bases). The CDR3 consists of 15 residues. CDR1 and CDR2 from the germline V gene are SGHDN and FVKESK. V lost 4 bases and J lost 5, with 18 bases in between. Here the CDR3 DNA reads TGTGCCAGCAGCCCATCACACGGGACACCCCACGAGCAGTACTTC. Its translation: CASSPSHGTPHEQYF.

The V gene is TRBV29-1, the J gene TRBJ2-7, with 7 bases fitting TRBD1. The CDR3 has 13 residues. Per germline, CDR1 SQVTM and CDR2 ANQGSEA. Losses at the gene ends were 4 bases for V and 2 bases for J; bases not matched to a gene: 5. The CDR3 bases are TGCAGCGTTGCCGGGACAGAACCCTACGAGCAGTACTTC. Encoded protein: CSVAGTEPYEQYF.

This clone was seen a handful of times. The chain recombines TRBV29-1 with TRBJ2-3; 16 positions match TRBD2. Germline V lookup: CDR1 SQVTM, CDR2 ANQGSEA. V was pared by 3 bases and J by 0 bases, with 3 bases of the junction left unmatched. There are 17 residues in the CDR3. CDR3 bases: TGCAGCGTTGAGGGACTAGCGGGGGGGCGTAGCACAGATACGCAGTATTTT. This codes for CSVEGLAGGRSTDTQYF.

With regard to this clone: The sample holds other DNA sequences that translate to the same CDR3. V gene TRBV27 combines with J gene TRBJ1-5; 7 bases fit TRBD1. The CDR3 is 14 residues long. Trimming removed 5 bases from V and 4 bases from J; junction bases left unmatched: 5. Germline V gives CDR1 MNHEY, CDR2 SMNVEV (reference sequence). The CDR3, as DNA: TGTGCCAGCAGTCCGGGACAGCCAAATCAGCCCCAGCATTTT. Its translation is CASSPGQPNQPQHF.

The chain links TRBV30 to TRBJ2-3; D ambiguous. Germline CDR1 is GTSNPN and CDR2 is SVGIG (reference sequence). V was pared by 4 bases and J by 0 bases, with 11 bases between. The CDR3 contains 14 residues. The CDR3 region is CAWNQVSSTDTQYF. The CDR3 coding sequence is TGTGCCTGGAATCAGGTGTCAAGCACAGATACGCAGTATTTT.

The chain joins TRBV7-9 to TRBJ2-7; 8 positions agree with TRBD2. This CDR3 has 16 residues. After removal of 5 bases from V and 1 base from J, the junction contained 10 bases not matched to a gene. Germline values: CDR1 SEHNR, CDR2 FQNEAQ (reference sequence). The CDR3 here is CASSRSGGPSSYEQYF. CDR3 nucleotides: TGTGCCAGCAGCCGATCGGGGGGGCCCTCATCCTACGAGCAGTACTTC.

The rearrangement joins TRBV7-9 to TRBJ2-3; 8 bases match TRBD2. V was pared by 6 bases and J by 0 bases, with 5 bases of the junction left unmatched. The CDR3 sequence is 15 residues long. Per germline, CDR1 SEHNR and CDR2 FQNEAQ (reference sequence). The CDR3 sequence: CASRSSGGSTDTQYF. As DNA, the CDR3 is TGTGCCAGCAGGTCGAGCGGGGGCAGCACAGATACGCAGTATTTT. The full variable domain, with the rest looked up from reference TRBV7-9 and TRBJ2-3, is DTGVSQNPRHKITKRGQNVTFRCDPISEHNRLYWYRQTLGQGPEFLTYFQNEAQLEKSRLLSDRFSAERPKGSFSTLEIQRTEQGDSAMYLCASRSSGGSTDTQYFGPGTRLTVL.

The chain recombines TRBV5-1 with TRBJ2-7, with D perhaps matching TRBD1 (6 bases). Looked up from germline, CDR1 is SGHRS and CDR2 is YFSETQ. V was shortened by 4 bases and J by 2 bases, with 13 bases between the two germline ends. This CDR3 has 14 residues. CDR3 sequence: CASSIGQIPYEQYF. CDR3 nucleotide sequence: TGCGCCAGCAGCATTGGACAGATCCCCTACGAGCAGTACTTC. Using reference TRBV5-1 and TRBJ2-7 for the parts outside the CDR3, the full variable domain is KAGVTQTPRYLIKTRGQQVTLSCSPISGHRSVSWYQQTPGQGLQFLFEYFSETQRNKGNFPGRFSGRQFSNSRSEMNVSTLELGDSALYLCASSIGQIPYEQYFGPGTRLTVT.

This clone has more than one count but fewer than ten. V gene TRBV9 combines with J gene TRBJ2-3, with D perhaps TRBD2 (6 bases). Germline V lookup: CDR1 SGDLS, CDR2 YYNGEE. V was trimmed by 0 bases and J by 4 bases, leaving 12 bases between them. There are 15 residues in the CDR3. This CDR3 is CASSVGDFEPDTQYF. CDR3 coding DNA: TGTGCCAGCAGCGTAGGGGACTTTGAGCCAGATACGCAGTATTTT.

V and J are TRBV6-6 and TRBJ2-3, with D tentatively TRBD2 (6 bases). CDR1 and CDR2 (germline): MNHNY, SVGAGI (reference sequence). The CDR3 is 14 amino acids. Trimming took off 7 bases at V and 12 bases at J, with 23 bases between the two ends. For the CDR3, the DNA is TGTGCCAGCATATACGCCGGGGAGGACGAATCACAGTATTTT. Translation: CASIYAGEDESQYF.

In its sample, this clone was seen a few times. This chain uses TRBV4-1 with TRBJ2-2, with D perhaps matching TRBD2 (5 bases). From germline, CDR1 is MGHRA and CDR2 YSYEKL. The CDR3 loop spans 15 amino acids. Trimming cost V 0 bases and J 11 bases, with 16 bases left between them. The CDR3 bases are TGCGCCAGCAGCCAAGAACCAGACGCGGGCGGTGAGCTGTTTTTT. Protein product: CASSQEPDAGGELFF.